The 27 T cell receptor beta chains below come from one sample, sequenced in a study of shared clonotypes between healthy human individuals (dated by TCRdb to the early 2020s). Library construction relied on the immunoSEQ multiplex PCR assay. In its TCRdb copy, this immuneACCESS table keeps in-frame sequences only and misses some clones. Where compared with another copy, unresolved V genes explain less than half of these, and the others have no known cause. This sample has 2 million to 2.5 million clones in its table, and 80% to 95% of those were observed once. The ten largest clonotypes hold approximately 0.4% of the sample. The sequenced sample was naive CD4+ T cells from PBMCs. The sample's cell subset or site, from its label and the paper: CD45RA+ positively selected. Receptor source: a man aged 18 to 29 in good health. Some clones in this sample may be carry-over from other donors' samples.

The CDR3 loop is CASSPRGTGDTEAFF. In DNA, the CDR3 is TGTGCCAGCTCACCACGCGGCACAGGGGACACTGAAGCTTTCTTT. The chain joins TRBV18 to TRBJ1-1, with 7 bases matching TRBD1. The germline gives CDR1 KGHSH, CDR2 LQKENI. V was clipped by 1 base and J by 3 bases; unmatched bases: 5. This CDR3 comprises 15 residues.

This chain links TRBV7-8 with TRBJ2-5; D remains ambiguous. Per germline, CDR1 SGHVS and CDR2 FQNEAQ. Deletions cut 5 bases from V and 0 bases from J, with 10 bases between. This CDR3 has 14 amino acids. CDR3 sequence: CASSPQTDQETQYF. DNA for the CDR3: TGTGCCAGCAGCCCCCAGACGGACCAAGAGACCCAGTACTTC.

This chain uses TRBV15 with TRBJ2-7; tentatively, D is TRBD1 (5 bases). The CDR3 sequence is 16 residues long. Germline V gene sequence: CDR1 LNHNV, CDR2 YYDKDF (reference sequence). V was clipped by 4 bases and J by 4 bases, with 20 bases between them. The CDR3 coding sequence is TGTGCCACCAGCACCGATAAAGGGGTGCCAGATTACGAGCAGTACTTC. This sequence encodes CATSTDKGVPDYEQYF.

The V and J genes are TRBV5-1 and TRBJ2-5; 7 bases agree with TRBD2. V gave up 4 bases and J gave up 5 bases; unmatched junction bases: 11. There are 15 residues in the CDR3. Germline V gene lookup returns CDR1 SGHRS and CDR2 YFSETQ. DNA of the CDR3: TGCGCCAGCAGCCCCGATCCGGGACTACGGGAGACCCAGTACTTC. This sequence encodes CASSPDPGLRETQYF.

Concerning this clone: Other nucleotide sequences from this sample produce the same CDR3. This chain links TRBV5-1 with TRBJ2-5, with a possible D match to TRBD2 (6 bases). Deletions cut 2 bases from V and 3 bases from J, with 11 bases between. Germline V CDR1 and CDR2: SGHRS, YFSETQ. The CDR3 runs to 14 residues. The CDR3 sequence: CASSFGVAEETQYF. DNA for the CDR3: TGCGCCAGCAGCTTTGGAGTAGCGGAAGAGACCCAGTACTTC.

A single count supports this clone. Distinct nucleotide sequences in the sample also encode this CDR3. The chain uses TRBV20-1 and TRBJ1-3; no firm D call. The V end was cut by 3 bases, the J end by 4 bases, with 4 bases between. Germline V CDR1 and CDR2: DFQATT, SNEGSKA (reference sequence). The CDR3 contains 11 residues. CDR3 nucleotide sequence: TGCAGTGCTAGCACCGGAAACACCATATATTTT. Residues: CSASTGNTIYF.

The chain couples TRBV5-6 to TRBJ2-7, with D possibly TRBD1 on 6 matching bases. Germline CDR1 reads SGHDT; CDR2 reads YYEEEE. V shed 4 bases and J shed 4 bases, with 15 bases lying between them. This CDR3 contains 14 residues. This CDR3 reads CASSRTVVGYEQYF. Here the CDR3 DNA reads TGTGCCAGCAGCAGGACAGTGGTGGGGTACGAGCAGTACTTC.

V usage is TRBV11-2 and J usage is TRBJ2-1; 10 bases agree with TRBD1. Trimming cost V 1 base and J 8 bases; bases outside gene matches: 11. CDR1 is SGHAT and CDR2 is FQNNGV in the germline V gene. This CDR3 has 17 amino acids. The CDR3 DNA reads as TGTGCCAGCAGCTTAGTGTGGACAGGGGGGACTAGGGATGAGCAGTTCTTC. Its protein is CASSLVWTGGTRDEQFF.

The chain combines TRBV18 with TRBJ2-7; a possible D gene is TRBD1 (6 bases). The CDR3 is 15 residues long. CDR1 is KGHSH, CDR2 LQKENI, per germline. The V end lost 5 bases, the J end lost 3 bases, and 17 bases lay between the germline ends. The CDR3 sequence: CASSSQITGNYEQYF. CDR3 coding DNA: TGTGCCAGCTCATCGCAGATTACAGGGAACTACGAGCAGTACTTC.

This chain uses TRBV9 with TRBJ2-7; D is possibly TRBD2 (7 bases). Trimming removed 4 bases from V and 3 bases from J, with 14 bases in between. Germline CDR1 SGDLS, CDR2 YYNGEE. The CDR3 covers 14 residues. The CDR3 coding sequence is TGTGCCAGCAGCCCCGGGGGGCTGGGCTACGAGCAGTACTTC. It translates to CASSPGGLGYEQYF.

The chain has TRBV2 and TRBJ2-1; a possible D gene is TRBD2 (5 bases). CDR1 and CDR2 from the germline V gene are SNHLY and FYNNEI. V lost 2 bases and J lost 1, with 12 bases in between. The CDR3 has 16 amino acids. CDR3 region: CASSESSGPSYNEQFF. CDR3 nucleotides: TGTGCCAGCAGTGAATCGAGCGGTCCGTCCTACAATGAGCAGTTCTTC.

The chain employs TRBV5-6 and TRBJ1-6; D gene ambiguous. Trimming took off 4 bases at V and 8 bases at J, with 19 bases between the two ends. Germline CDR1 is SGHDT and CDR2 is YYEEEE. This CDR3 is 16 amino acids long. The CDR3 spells CASSALQSLFYSPLHF. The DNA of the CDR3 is TGTGCCAGCAGCGCCCTACAGTCCCTTTTTTATTCACCCCTCCACTTT.

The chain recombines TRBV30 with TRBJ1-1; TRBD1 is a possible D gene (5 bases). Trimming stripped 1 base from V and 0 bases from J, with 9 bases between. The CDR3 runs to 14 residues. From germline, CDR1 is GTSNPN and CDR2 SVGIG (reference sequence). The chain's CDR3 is CAWSEGALNTEAFF. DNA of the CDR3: TGTGCCTGGAGTGAAGGGGCGCTGAACACTGAAGCTTTCTTT.

The CDR3 loop reads CATRLAGRTDTQYF. The CDR3 DNA reads as TGTGCCACCCGGTTAGCGGGCCGCACAGATACGCAGTATTTT. The chain has TRBV19 and TRBJ2-3, with 7 bases that match TRBD2. Germline CDR1 is LNHDA and CDR2 is SQIVND (reference sequence). The V and J ends lost 10 bases and 1 base, in that order; junction bases with no gene match: 8. This CDR3 spans 14 amino acids.

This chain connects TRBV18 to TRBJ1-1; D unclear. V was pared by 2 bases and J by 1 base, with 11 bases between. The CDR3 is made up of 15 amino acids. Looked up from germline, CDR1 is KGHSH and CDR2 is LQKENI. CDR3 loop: CASSPEVQANTEAFF. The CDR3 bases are TGTGCCAGCTCACCAGAGGTACAAGCGAACACTGAAGCTTTCTTT.

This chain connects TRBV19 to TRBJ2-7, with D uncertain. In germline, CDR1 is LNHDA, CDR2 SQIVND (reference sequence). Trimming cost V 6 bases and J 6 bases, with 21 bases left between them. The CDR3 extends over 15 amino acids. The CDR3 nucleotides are TGTGCCAGTAGGAAGAACCGGGCAGCCCCTACCGAGCAGTACTTC. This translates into CASRKNRAAPTEQYF.

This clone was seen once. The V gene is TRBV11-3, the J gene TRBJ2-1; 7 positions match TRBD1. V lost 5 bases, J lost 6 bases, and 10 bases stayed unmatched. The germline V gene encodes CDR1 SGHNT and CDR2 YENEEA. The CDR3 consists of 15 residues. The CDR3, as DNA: TGTGCCAGCAGCACCGCATGGACAGGAACCAATGAGCAGTTCTTC. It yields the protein CASSTAWTGTNEQFF.

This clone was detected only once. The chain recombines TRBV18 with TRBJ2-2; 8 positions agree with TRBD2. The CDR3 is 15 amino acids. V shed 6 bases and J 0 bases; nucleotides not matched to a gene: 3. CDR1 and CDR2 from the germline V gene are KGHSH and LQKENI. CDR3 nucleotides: TGTGCCAGCTCCGGGCGGGGGGCGAACACCGGGGAGCTGTTTTTT. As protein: CASSGRGANTGELFF.

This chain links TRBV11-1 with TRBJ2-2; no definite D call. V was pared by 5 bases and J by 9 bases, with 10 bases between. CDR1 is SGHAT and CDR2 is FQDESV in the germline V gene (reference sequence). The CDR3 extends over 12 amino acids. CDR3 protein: CASSGPARELFF. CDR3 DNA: TGTGCCAGCAGCGGACCAGCGCGGGAGCTGTTTTTT.

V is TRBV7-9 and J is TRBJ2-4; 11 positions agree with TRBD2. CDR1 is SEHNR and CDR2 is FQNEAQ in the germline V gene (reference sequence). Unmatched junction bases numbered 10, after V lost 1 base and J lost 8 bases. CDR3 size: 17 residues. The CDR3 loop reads CASSLVHLGLAEYIQYF. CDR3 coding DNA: TGTGCCAGCAGCTTAGTTCATCTGGGACTAGCGGAATACATTCAGTACTTC.

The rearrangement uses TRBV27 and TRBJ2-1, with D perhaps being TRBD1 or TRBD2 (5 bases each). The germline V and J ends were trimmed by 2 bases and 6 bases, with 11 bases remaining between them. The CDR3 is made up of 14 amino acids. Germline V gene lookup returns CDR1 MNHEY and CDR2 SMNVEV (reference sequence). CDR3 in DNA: TGTGCCAGCAGTTTAGGGGGAACGGGCAATGAGCAGTTCTTC. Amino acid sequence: CASSLGGTGNEQFF.

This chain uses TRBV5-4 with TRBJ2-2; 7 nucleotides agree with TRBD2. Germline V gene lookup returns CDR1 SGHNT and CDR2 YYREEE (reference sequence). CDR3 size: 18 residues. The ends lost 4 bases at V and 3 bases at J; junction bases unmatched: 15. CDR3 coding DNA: TGTGCCAGCAGCCCAAAAGGGGCGGGAGAGAGGCACACCGGGGAGCTGTTTTTT. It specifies CASSPKGAGERHTGELFF.

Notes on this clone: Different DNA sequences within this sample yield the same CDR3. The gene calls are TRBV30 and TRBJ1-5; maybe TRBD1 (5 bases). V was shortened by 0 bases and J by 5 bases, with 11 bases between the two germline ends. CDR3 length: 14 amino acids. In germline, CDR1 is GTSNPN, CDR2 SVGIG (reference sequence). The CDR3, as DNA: TGTGCCTGGAGTGTACGAGGAGGGGATCAGCCCCAGCATTTT. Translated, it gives CAWSVRGGDQPQHF.

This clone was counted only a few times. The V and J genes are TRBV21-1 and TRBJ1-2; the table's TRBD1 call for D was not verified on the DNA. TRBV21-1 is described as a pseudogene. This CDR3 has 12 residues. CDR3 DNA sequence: TGTGCCAGCAGCAAAGCGCACAGGGGCTACACCTTC. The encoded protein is CASSKAHRGYTF.

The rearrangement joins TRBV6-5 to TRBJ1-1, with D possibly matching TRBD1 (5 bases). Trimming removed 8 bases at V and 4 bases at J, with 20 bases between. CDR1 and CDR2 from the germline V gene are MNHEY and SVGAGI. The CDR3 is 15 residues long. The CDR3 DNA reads TGTGCCAGCCCCCCCGACGGGGGAGTAATCACTGAAGCTTTCTTT. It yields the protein CASPPDGGVITEAFF.

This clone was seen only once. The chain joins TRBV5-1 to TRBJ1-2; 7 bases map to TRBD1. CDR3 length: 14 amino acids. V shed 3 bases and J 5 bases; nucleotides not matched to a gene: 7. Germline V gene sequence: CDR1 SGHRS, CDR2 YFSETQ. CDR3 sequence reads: CASSWDGTAYGYTF. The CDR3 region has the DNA TGCGCCAGCAGCTGGGACGGGACAGCGTATGGCTACACCTTC.

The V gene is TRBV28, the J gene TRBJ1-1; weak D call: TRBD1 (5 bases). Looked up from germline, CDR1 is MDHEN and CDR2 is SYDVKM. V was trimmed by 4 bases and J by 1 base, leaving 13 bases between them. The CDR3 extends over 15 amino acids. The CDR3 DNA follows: TGTGCCAGCAGTTCCCCAGGGTCGAGGAACACTGAAGCTTTCTTT. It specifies CASSSPGSRNTEAFF.